What follows are 2 T cell receptor beta chains derived from one specimen sequenced in a study of T cell changes during pregnancy in multiple sclerosis. Produced via immunoSEQ multiplex PCR; TCRdb's table is partial and in-frame only. This table has fewer than 85,000 clones, 90% to 95% appearing once. The sample consisted of peripheral blood, taken in the second trimester of pregnancy. The receptors were gathered from a female donor with multiple sclerosis, enrolled in a pregnancy study.

This chain connects TRBV9 to TRBJ2-3, with 8 bases matching TRBD1. In germline, CDR1 is SGDLS, CDR2 YYNGEE. The CDR3 length is 14 residues. J lost 1 base, V lost 4 bases, and 2 bases had no gene match. CDR3 region: CASSPRGRTDTQYF. CDR3 DNA: TGTGCCAGCAGCCCCAGGGGGCGCACAGATACGCAGTATTTT.

The V gene is TRBV27, the J gene TRBJ2-3; D is possibly TRBD2 (5 bases). In germline, CDR1 is MNHEY, CDR2 SMNVEV (reference sequence). There are 17 residues in the CDR3. V was pared by 8 bases and J by 0 bases, with 21 bases between. CDR3 sequence reads: CASRTRTELSSTDTQYF. CDR3 nucleotide sequence: TGTGCCAGCCGGACTCGGACGGAGTTATCTAGCACAGATACGCAGTATTTT.